This T cell receptor beta chain derives from a study of Ad26.COV2.S vaccination and SARS-CoV-2 variants. Study-level findings and limits: Recipients given vaccine exceeded placebo recipients in spike-specific TCR breadth. The TCR breadth and depth analyses may have produced an underestimate of total T cell responses.

Comment on this clone: The antigen remains undetermined.

Treatment noted: 19 received Ad26.COV2.S at low or high dose, single or two shots; 5 received placebo; per-sample allocation not given. Sampling occurred on day 63 after the first vaccine or placebo injection. Aged 18-55 years, donor was enrolled in Boston in about 2020. The CDR3 runs to 14 residues. CDR1 and CDR2 from the germline V gene are MNHNY and SVGAGI (reference sequence). V lost 4 bases, J lost 7 bases, and 9 bases stayed unmatched. Using immunoSEQ multiplex PCR, the repertoire was profiled, and TCRdb retains in-frame clones only, with some absent. The sample consists of about 350,000 clones, approximately 90% of them appearing once.

The source was peripheral blood, collected in a trial of Ad26.COV2.S vaccine versus placebo. The chain recombines TRBV6-6 with TRBJ1-2, with 7 bases matching TRBD1. The origin of this receptor is a person aged 18-65 years who received the Ad26.COV2.S COVID-19 vaccine or a placebo. Here the CDR3 DNA reads TGTGCCAGCAGTTCGGGCAGGGGGAGTGGTGGCTACACCTTC. Amino acid sequence: CASSSGRGSGGYTF.